Each of the 23 T cell receptor beta chains below was sequenced from the same sample in a study of naive and memory T cell subsets. An equimolar mix of two oligonucleotides served as the beta constant-region primer for TRBC1 and TRBC2. TCRdb itself ran the UMI-ligation and nested PCR reads through MiXCR, one entry per CDR3 protein. Of around 27,000 distinct CDR3 sequences detected, approximately 11% appear once; the ten largest clones hold approximately 15%. Input material: effector memory CD4+ T cells from blood. The subset: effector memory, CD45RA- CD27-. All receptors come from a human donor in good health.

This clonotype was picked up many times. This chain joins TRBV4-2 and TRBJ2-7; TRBD1 matches at 8 bases. The CDR3 extends over 16 amino acids. Germline V gene sequence: CDR1 LGHNA, CDR2 YNFKEQ. Trimming at V came to 0 bases and at J to 0 bases, leaving 4 bases not matched to a gene. The CDR3 DNA reads as TGTGCCAGCAGCCAAGACCGGACAGGGATCTCCTACGAGCAGTACTTC. Translating gives CASSQDRTGISYEQYF.

The chain links TRBV30 to TRBJ2-5, with 9 bases identical to TRBD1. Unmatched junction bases numbered 8, after V lost 5 bases and J lost 7 bases. This CDR3 is built from 13 residues. The germline gives CDR1 GTSNPN, CDR2 SVGIG (reference sequence). CDR3 sequence reads: CAWRTGGGVTQYF. The CDR3 coding sequence is TGTGCCTGGCGCACAGGGGGCGGTGTGACCCAGTACTTC. Variable domain in full (rest from reference TRBV30 and TRBJ2-5): SQTIHQWPATLVQPVGSPLSLECTVEGTSNPNLYWYRQAAGRGLQLLFYSVGIGQISSEVPQNLSASRPQDRQFILSSKKLLLSDSGFYLCAWRTGGGVTQYFGPGTRLLVL.

This clonotype was picked up a small number of times. This chain uses TRBV6-2 or TRBV6-3 with TRBJ2-1, with 10 bases aligning to TRBD2. CDR3 length: 15 residues. The junction had 6 bases not matched to a gene; V was cut back by 6 bases and J by 4 bases. In germline, CDR1 is MNHEY, CDR2 SVGEGT. CDR3 residues: CASRSSGSGYNEQFF. The CDR3 coding sequence is TGTGCCAGCAGATCTAGCGGGAGTGGGTACAATGAGCAGTTCTTC.

The rearrangement joins TRBV7-7 to TRBJ2-4; no definite D call. Germline assignment: CDR1 SSHAT and CDR2 FNYEAQ (reference sequence). Trimming stripped 5 bases from V and 2 bases from J, with 10 bases between. The CDR3 loop spans 14 amino acids. The CDR3 protein is CASSPQSTKNIQYF. The CDR3 region has the DNA TGTGCCAGCAGCCCCCAATCCACCAAAAACATTCAGTACTTC.

This clonotype was seen only a few times. The gene calls are TRBV4-2 and TRBJ2-1; 9 positions match TRBD2. Trimming removed 1 base from V and 5 bases from J; junction bases left unmatched: 3. Looked up from germline, CDR1 is LGHNA and CDR2 is YNFKEQ. The CDR3 length is 15 residues. Here the CDR3 reads CASSQVGGGDNEQFF. The CDR3 nucleotides read TGTGCCAGCAGCCAAGTCGGCGGGGGGGACAATGAGCAGTTCTTC.

The gene calls are TRBV15 and TRBJ2-5; 14 nucleotides align to TRBD2. Germline V gene lookup returns CDR1 LNHNV and CDR2 YYDKDF (reference sequence). With 0 bases clipped from V and 2 bases from J, the junction kept 8 bases outside the gene matches. The CDR3 covers 19 residues. The CDR3, as DNA: TGTGCCACCAGCAGAGATCAGTTTGGGACTAGCGGGGGACAAGAGACCCAGTACTTC. Its translation: CATSRDQFGTSGGQETQYF.

The gene calls are TRBV5-1 and TRBJ2-1; no clear D. The CDR3 sequence is 14 residues long. Between the trimmed V and J ends, which lost 0 bases and 5 bases, there was a span of 9 bases. Germline lookup yields CDR1 SGHRS and CDR2 YFSETQ. As DNA, the CDR3 is TGCGCCAGCAGCTTGGGAGGCGTGGACAATGAGCAGTTCTTC. It encodes CASSLGGVDNEQFF.

This clonotype appeared many times. This chain connects TRBV3-2 to TRBJ1-4. TRBV3-2 is reported as a pseudogene. The CDR3 is 14 amino acids. CDR3 coding DNA: TGTGCCAGCAGCCAAGATTCAGGGAGGGAAAAACTGTTTTTT. The encoded protein is CASSQDSGREKLFF.

J is TRBJ2-3 and V is TRBV12-3 or TRBV12-4; TRBD2 matches at 8 bases. The CDR3 is 15 amino acids. Germline trimming cut 8 bases from V and 0 bases from J; bases unmatched to any gene: 7. The CDR3 bases are TGTGCCAGCCTTCTGACGGGGGGGAGCACAGATACGCAGTATTTT. Translation gives CASLLTGGSTDTQYF.

This clonotype was counted ten times or more. The rearrangement joins TRBV7-8 to TRBJ1-1; D may be TRBD1 (6 bases). CDR1 SGHVS and CDR2 FQNEAQ come from the germline V gene. The CDR3 sequence is 16 residues long. V lost 2 bases and J 0 bases, leaving 13 bases between the germline ends. The CDR3 reads CASSLMGAGMNTEAFF. The CDR3, as DNA: TGTGCCAGCAGCTTAATGGGGGCGGGCATGAACACTGAAGCTTTCTTT.

In nucleotides, the CDR3 is TGTGCCAGCAGCTTAGAGCGCAGCACAGATACGCAGTATTTT. Its translation is CASSLERSTDTQYF. The chain combines TRBV7-9 with TRBJ2-3; D unclear. Germline loops: CDR1 SEHNR, CDR2 FQNEAQ (reference sequence). CDR3 size: 14 residues. V dropped 1 base and J dropped 0 bases, with 5 bases sitting between them.

V and J are TRBV7-8 and TRBJ1-1; no reliable D call. The CDR3 is 13 amino acids. Germline V CDR1 and CDR2: SGHVS, FQNEAQ. V lost 8 bases and J 1 base, leaving 11 bases between the germline ends. The DNA for the CDR3 is TGTGCCAGCTCGTGGGCCAGGAACACTGAAGCTTTCTTT. Residues: CASSWARNTEAFF.

This clonotype was observed at least ten times. The rearrangement uses TRBV28 and TRBJ1-2; TRBD1 might be the D (5 bases). Trimming left V 6 bases short and J 6 bases short, with 20 bases between. Germline CDR1 MDHEN, CDR2 SYDVKM. This CDR3 spans 15 amino acids. DNA for the CDR3: TGTGCCAGCAGGTATTCGGGACCCCGGAAAGATGGCTACACCTTC. Encoded protein: CASRYSGPRKDGYTF.

V usage is TRBV7-2 and J usage is TRBJ1-5, with 7 bases matching TRBD1. CDR1 is SGHTA and CDR2 is FQGNSA in the germline V gene. The CDR3 is made up of 15 amino acids. The J segment lost 6 bases and the V segment lost 1 base, leaving 6 bases of the junction unmatched. The CDR3 loop reads CASSLERGQSQPQHF. The CDR3 DNA is TGTGCCAGCAGCTTAGAAAGGGGGCAGAGTCAGCCCCAGCATTTT.

This clonotype was seen ten or more times. The chain recombines TRBV18 with TRBJ1-4; 9 nucleotides match TRBD1. The CDR3 sequence is 14 residues long. Per the germline V gene, CDR1 is KGHSH and CDR2 is LQKENI. V was clipped by 3 bases and J by 7 bases; unmatched bases: 3. CDR3 DNA: TGTGCCAGCTCACCGGACAGGGGAGGTGAAAAACTGTTTTTT. This gives the protein CASSPDRGGEKLFF.

This clonotype came up many times. The J gene is TRBJ2-7, the V gene TRBV6-2 or TRBV6-3; D gene ambiguous. This CDR3 contains 11 residues. V shed 5 bases and J shed 5 bases, with 7 bases lying between them. The germline gives CDR1 MNHEY, CDR2 SVGEGT. The CDR3 DNA reads as TGTGCCAGCAGTCGCCTGAACGAGCAGTACTTC. Its protein product is CASSRLNEQYF.

In its sample, this clonotype was seen many times. This chain joins TRBV20-1 and TRBJ2-6; D is unclear. Looked up from germline, CDR1 is DFQATT and CDR2 is SNEGSKA (reference sequence). The CDR3 contains 13 residues. Deletions cut 6 bases from V and 6 bases from J, with 12 bases between. In DNA form, the CDR3 reads TGCAGTGCGGCCCGACCTCCGGCCAACGTCCTGACTTTC. Encoded protein: CSAARPPANVLTF.

This chain joins TRBV5-1 and TRBJ2-5; the D gene is possibly TRBD1 (6 bases). The CDR3 contains 15 residues. Germline assignment: CDR1 SGHRS and CDR2 YFSETQ. The V and J ends lost 1 base and 1 base respectively, with 11 bases between them. CDR3 loop: CASSLFLDSQETQYF. CDR3 nucleotides: TGCGCCAGCAGCTTGTTTCTGGACAGCCAAGAGACCCAGTACTTC.

This clonotype was found many times. CDR3 coding DNA: TGTGCCAGCACCGTGTCGTTGGGTTCGGGGAATGAAAAACTGTTTTTT. Translation: CASTVSLGSGNEKLFF. V gene TRBV5-8 combines with J gene TRBJ1-4; D is uncertain. The CDR3 totals 16 residues. With 6 bases removed from V and 5 bases from J, the gap between germline ends came to 20 bases. Germline CDR1 and CDR2: SGHTS and YDEGEE.

This clonotype appeared once. This may come from a read error, since a much larger clone is one base off. The chain joins TRBV20-1 to TRBJ1-1; no clear D gene. V gave up 1 base and J gave up 1 base, with 10 bases separating them. Germline V gene data show CDR1 as DFQATT and CDR2 as SNEGSKA (reference sequence). There are 14 residues in the CDR3. The CDR3 DNA reads as TGCAGTGCTAGAGCTGGGAGACGGAACACTGAAGCTTTCTTT. Amino acids: CSARAGRRNTEAFF.

This clonotype showed up just a few times. The junction departs from germline at one end; a sequencing error may be responsible. The V gene is TRBV11-2, the J gene TRBJ2-3; 8 bases line up with TRBD2. The CDR3 contains 16 residues. Germline CDR1 is SGHAT and CDR2 is FQNNGV. Written as DNA, the CDR3 is TGTGCCAGCAGCTTAGAAGGACTAGCAATCACAGCTACGCAGTATTTT. Protein sequence: CASSLEGLAITATQYF. The complete variable domain, with remaining parts taken from reference TRBV11-2 and TRBJ2-3, reads EAGVAQSPRYKIIEKRQSVAFWCNPISGHATLYWYQQILGQGPKLLIQFQNNGVVDDSQLPKDRFSAERLKGVDSTLKIQPAKLEDSAVYLCASSLEGLAITATQYFGPGTRLTVL.

This chain uses TRBV7-2 with TRBJ2-7; the D gene is possibly TRBD1 (5 bases). V dropped 8 bases and J dropped 4 bases, with 15 bases sitting between them. Per germline, CDR1 SGHTA and CDR2 FQGNSA. The CDR3 length is 13 residues. As DNA, the CDR3 is TGTGCCAGCTCTCTACAGGTCCGATACGAGCAGTACTTC. This gives the protein CASSLQVRYEQYF.

This chain connects TRBV6-5 to TRBJ2-1; 7 nucleotides line up with TRBD2. V was pared by 6 bases and J by 0 bases, with 14 bases of the junction left unmatched. CDR3 size: 18 residues. Germline CDR1 reads MNHEY; CDR2 reads SVGAGI. The CDR3 region is CASRKKTMGGGSYNEQFF. Written as DNA, the CDR3 is TGTGCCAGCAGAAAAAAAACGATGGGGGGGGGCTCCTACAATGAGCAGTTCTTC.